This is a list of T cell receptor beta chains from one sample in a study of T cell responses to AZD1222 COVID-19 vaccine. Sequenced by immunoSEQ multiplex PCR; TCRdb stores in-frame clones only, minus some. The sample lists around 160,000 clones, 90% to 95% occurring once. The material was peripheral blood, obtained 28 days after the second AZD1222 dose. These receptors were taken from an adult who received the AZD1222 COVID-19 vaccine. Each CDR3 is given with its conserved first and last residue. Fields, in order: J gene, V gene, clone size, D gene, CDR3 length, CDR3 DNA, CDR3 protein. A D gene is named only where the DNA matches it firmly. The listing skips clone size in some rows; elsewhere it reads once, few, many or a size class.

J: TRBJ1-4; V: TRBV7-9; size: NA; D: NA; length: 12; DNA: TGTGCCAGCAGCATCCAAGGAGAAAAACTGTTTTTT; CDR3: CASSIQGEKLFF
J: TRBJ1-2; V: TRBV10-3; size: NA; D: NA; length: 17; DNA: TGTGCCATCAGTGACCCCGGCAGGTCTTCGTCTGGGAGTGGCTACACCTTC; CDR3: CAISDPGRSSSGSGYTF
J: TRBJ1-3; V: TRBV5-1; size: NA; D: NA; length: 15; DNA: TGCGCCAGCAGCCCCTCGGTGAGCTCTGGAAACACCATATATTTT; CDR3: CASSPSVSSGNTIYF
J: TRBJ1-4; V: TRBV7-6; size: NA; D: NA; length: 15; DNA: TGTGCCAGCAGCTTAGCGGTTAGGGGGGGTGAAAAACTGTTTTTT; CDR3: CASSLAVRGGEKLFF
J: TRBJ1-1; V: TRBV3-1/TRBV3-2; size: NA; D: NA; length: 13; DNA: TGTGCCAGCAGCGGAGGACGGGACACTGAAGCTTTCTTT; CDR3: CASSGGRDTEAFF
J: TRBJ2-3; V: TRBV5-4; size: once; D: TRBD1; length: 15; DNA: TGTGCCAGCAGCTTGCGGGAAGGGGGCGCAGATACGCAGTATTTT; CDR3: CASSLREGGADTQYF
J: TRBJ1-3; V: TRBV24-1; size: NA; D: NA; length: 16; DNA: TGTGCCACGGCCCCCCGGCTGGGACACACCGAGAACACCATATATTTT; CDR3: CATAPRLGHTENTIYF
J: TRBJ2-3; V: TRBV6-2/TRBV6-3; size: NA; D: NA; length: 15; DNA: TGTGCCAGCAGTTACTCGAGGAGTGGGGTCGGTAGGCAGTATTTT; CDR3: CASSYSRSGVGRQYF
J: TRBJ2-1; V: TRBV4-3; size: NA; D: TRBD1; length: 15; DNA: TGCGCCAGCAGCCGCCTAGGGACAGGGAAGGATGAGCAGTTCTTC; CDR3: CASSRLGTGKDEQFF
J: TRBJ1-2; V: TRBV4-3; size: NA; D: NA; length: 13; DNA: TGCGCCAGCAGCCAAGATTTCGGGGTTGGCTACACCTTC; CDR3: CASSQDFGVGYTF
J: TRBJ2-2; V: TRBV19; size: once; D: TRBD2; length: 15; DNA: TGTGCCAGTAGTATTGATAGCGGGGGGACCGGGGAGCTGTTTTTT; CDR3: CASSIDSGGTGELFF
J: TRBJ1-1; V: TRBV19; size: once; D: NA; length: 13; DNA: TGTGCCAGTAGCCTACAAGGGGTTAGTGAAGCTTTCTTT; CDR3: CASSLQGVSEAFF
J: TRBJ1-1; V: TRBV23-1; size: NA; D: NA; length: 11; DNA: TGCGCCAGCAGTCGATCACCCCGGGTTTTCTTT; CDR3: CASSRSPRVFF
J: TRBJ1-3; V: TRBV19; size: NA; D: NA; length: 15; DNA: TGTGCCAGTAGGAAGGACAGCAACTCTGGAAACACCATATATTTT; CDR3: CASRKDSNSGNTIYF
J: TRBJ2-7; V: TRBV3-1/TRBV3-2; size: NA; D: NA; length: 15; DNA: TGTGCCAGCAGCCCCCCCCCGGGGCCTTCCTACGAGCAGTACTTC; CDR3: CASSPPPGPSYEQYF
J: TRBJ2-1; V: TRBV5-1; size: NA; D: NA; length: 18; DNA: TGCGCCAGCAGCTTTTATTTCTCGGAGGGAACCAAGCCCAATGAGCAGTTCTTC; CDR3: CASSFYFSEGTKPNEQFF
J: TRBJ1-1; V: TRBV6-5; size: NA; D: NA; length: 16; DNA: TGTGCCAGCAGTTACTCGAAGATTGCGGGGGCCACTGAAGCTTTCTTT; CDR3: CASSYSKIAGATEAFF
J: TRBJ2-1; V: TRBV7-9; size: NA; D: NA; length: 12; DNA: TGTGCCAGCAGCACTAGTGAGAATGAGCAGTTCTTC; CDR3: CASSTSENEQFF
J: TRBJ2-3; V: TRBV10-3; size: NA; D: NA; length: 12; DNA: TGTGCCATCAGTGAGTCGCTAGATACGCAGTATTTT; CDR3: CAISESLDTQYF
J: TRBJ2-7; V: TRBV6-1; size: NA; D: NA; length: 14; DNA: TGTGCCAGCAGTGAATATAGGAGAGCCTACGAGCAGTACTTC; CDR3: CASSEYRRAYEQYF
J: TRBJ1-2; V: TRBV4-1; size: NA; D: NA; length: 14; DNA: TGCGCCAGCAGCCTCTTAGGACAGAAGGATGGCTACACCTTC; CDR3: CASSLLGQKDGYTF
J: TRBJ2-2; V: TRBV9; size: NA; D: NA; length: 14; DNA: TGTGCCAGCAGCTCTCAACCGGGCACCGGGGAGCTGTTTTTT; CDR3: CASSSQPGTGELFF
J: TRBJ2-2; V: TRBV19; size: NA; D: TRBD2; length: 16; DNA: TGTGCCAGTAGTACAGGGACTAGCGGGGGGACCGGGGAGCTGTTTTTT; CDR3: CASSTGTSGGTGELFF
J: TRBJ2-1; V: TRBV12-3/TRBV12-4; size: NA; D: NA; length: 12; DNA: TGTGCCAGCAGCCGCAGGGACAATGAGCAGTTCTTC; CDR3: CASSRRDNEQFF
J: TRBJ1-1; V: TRBV6-5; size: NA; D: TRBD1; length: 14; DNA: TGTGCCAGCAGCCCGGGACAGAAGAACACTGAAGCTTTCTTT; CDR3: CASSPGQKNTEAFF
J: TRBJ2-1; V: TRBV11-2; size: NA; D: NA; length: 15; DNA: TGTGCCAGCAGCTTAGAGGGCAGGGACCACAATGAGCAGTTCTTC; CDR3: CASSLEGRDHNEQFF
J: TRBJ1-2; V: TRBV11-2; size: NA; D: NA; length: 14; DNA: TGTGCCAGCAGCCCAGGGACTTTGAACTATGGCTACACCTTC; CDR3: CASSPGTLNYGYTF
J: TRBJ2-1; V: TRBV5-1; size: NA; D: NA; length: 15; DNA: TGCGCCAGCAGCTTGGTCGGACAGCGGTACAATGAGCAGTTCTTC; CDR3: CASSLVGQRYNEQFF
J: TRBJ1-1; V: TRBV27; size: NA; D: TRBD1; length: 14; DNA: TGTGCCAGCAGTCCGTCGACAGGGTCCACTGAAGCTTTCTTT; CDR3: CASSPSTGSTEAFF
J: TRBJ2-3; V: TRBV24-1; size: once; D: TRBD1; length: 13; DNA: TGTGCCACCAGACAGGGGGCTGTAGATACGCAGTATTTT; CDR3: CATRQGAVDTQYF
J: TRBJ1-3; V: TRBV7-9; size: NA; D: NA; length: 14; DNA: TGTGCCAGCAGCTTAGAAGCGGAAGGAAACACCATATATTTT; CDR3: CASSLEAEGNTIYF
J: TRBJ2-1; V: TRBV4-2; size: few; D: NA; length: 15; DNA: TGTGCCAGCAGCCGGCTCGATCTGGCAATCAATGAGCAGTTCTTC; CDR3: CASSRLDLAINEQFF
J: TRBJ1-1; V: TRBV7-9; size: NA; D: TRBD1; length: 14; DNA: TGTGCCAGCAGCTTGGACAGGGGGAACACTGAAGCTTTCTTT; CDR3: CASSLDRGNTEAFF
J: TRBJ1-2; V: TRBV24-1; size: NA; D: TRBD1; length: 14; DNA: TGTGCCACCCGCCCGGGACAGGGATCCTATGGCTACACCTTC; CDR3: CATRPGQGSYGYTF
J: TRBJ2-2; V: TRBV6-5; size: NA; D: NA; length: 14; DNA: TGTGCCAGCAGACTTGGGGGTCTGGGCGGGGAGCTGTTTTTT; CDR3: CASRLGGLGGELFF
J: TRBJ2-3; V: TRBV18; size: NA; D: TRBD1; length: 16; DNA: TGTGCCAGCTCACCGGACAGGGAAGTCGGCACAGATACGCAGTATTTT; CDR3: CASSPDREVGTDTQYF